This entry lists 21 T cell receptor beta chains sequenced from one sample in a study of OX40 agonist ivuxolimab in advanced cancers. Clones were read by immunoSEQ multiplex PCR, and TCRdb kept only the in-frame ones, dropping some. The repertoire includes tens of thousands of clones, around 80% of them detected once, and 5.1% sits in the top ten. The sequenced sample was CD4+ or CD8+ T cells sorted from blood, obtained in a trial of the OX40 agonist ivuxolimab. The receptors shown here come from an adult with an advanced solid tumor such as melanoma, head and neck, liver or kidney cancer.

In DNA, the CDR3 is TGTGCCAGCAGTAAACAGGGGGACTTATACGAGCAGTACTTC. Amino acids: CASSKQGDLYEQYF. V gene TRBV6-6 combines with J gene TRBJ2-7; 8 nucleotides align to TRBD1. This CDR3 is built from 14 residues. Trimming removed 5 bases from V and 4 bases from J; junction bases left unmatched: 7. In germline, CDR1 is MNHNY, CDR2 SVGAGI (reference sequence).

The chain has TRBV19 and TRBJ1-1, with 8 nucleotides matching TRBD1. The CDR3 runs 14 residues. Germline V lookup: CDR1 LNHDA, CDR2 SQIVND (reference sequence). With V trimmed by 6 bases and J by 2 bases, 5 bases remained unmatched. Written as DNA, the CDR3 is TGTGCCAGTAGAAGACAGGGGCTTAACACTGAAGCTTTCTTT. This translates into CASRRQGLNTEAFF.

The chain employs TRBV9 and TRBJ1-2; TRBD1 is a possible D gene (5 bases). The CDR3 is 15 amino acids. Looked up from germline, CDR1 is SGDLS and CDR2 is YYNGEE. V was shortened by 4 bases and J by 0 bases, with 13 bases between the two germline ends. DNA for the CDR3: TGTGCCAGCAGCCCTCCCGGGACCGCTAACTATGGCTACACCTTC. This encodes CASSPPGTANYGYTF.

The V gene is TRBV9, the J gene TRBJ1-1; TRBD1 matches 8 bases. The CDR3 extends over 13 amino acids. V trimming: 2 bases; J trimming: 9 bases; junction bases outside the gene matches: 6. CDR1 and CDR2 from the germline V gene are SGDLS and YYNGEE. The CDR3 here is CASSVRTGTQAFF. As DNA, the CDR3 is TGTGCCAGCAGCGTCCGGACAGGGACGCAAGCTTTCTTT.

This rearrangement joins TRBV27 to TRBJ2-5; possibly TRBD2 for D (6 bases). The germline CDR1 and CDR2 sequences are MNHEY and SMNVEV (reference sequence). Trimming took off 5 bases at V and 9 bases at J, with 16 bases between the two ends. This CDR3 is 13 amino acids long. In DNA form, the CDR3 reads TGTGCCAGCAGTCCCTCCCTGGGGGGTCCCCAGTACTTC. Protein sequence: CASSPSLGGPQYF.

This sequence joins TRBV19 and TRBJ1-1, with D possibly matching TRBD1 (5 bases). Germline CDR1 LNHDA, CDR2 SQIVND (reference sequence). Trimming removed 3 bases at V and 8 bases at J, with 13 bases between. CDR3 length: 13 amino acids. The DNA for the CDR3 is TGTGCCAGTAGTATTATGGGACCGCCAGAAGCTTTCTTT. It encodes CASSIMGPPEAFF. Using reference TRBV19 and TRBJ1-1 for the parts outside the CDR3, the full variable domain is DGGITQSPKYLFRKEGQNVTLSCEQNLNHDAMYWYRQDPGQGLRLIYYSQIVNDFQKGDIAEGYSVSREKKESFPLTVTSAQKNPTAFYLCASSIMGPPEAFFGQGTRLTVV.

This rearrangement joins TRBV6-6 to TRBJ2-1; 8 positions match TRBD1. Germline values: CDR1 MNHNY, CDR2 SVGAGI (reference sequence). This CDR3 comprises 15 residues. Germline trimming cut 6 bases from V and 8 bases from J; bases unmatched to any gene: 12. CDR3: CASSLRQGTLDEQFF. CDR3 nucleotide sequence: TGTGCCAGCAGCCTCAGACAGGGGACCCTTGATGAGCAGTTCTTC.

The V call is TRBV28, the J call TRBJ2-3; 7 bases fit TRBD1. Germline-derived CDR1 and CDR2 are MDHEN and SYDVKM. Unmatched junction bases numbered 7, after V lost 6 bases and J lost 1 base. The CDR3 covers 15 residues. CDR3 protein: CASSPGGLRTDTQYF. The CDR3 DNA reads as TGTGCCAGCAGCCCAGGGGGATTACGCACAGATACGCAGTATTTT. Full variable domain (remainder filled in from reference TRBV28 and TRBJ2-3): DVKVTQSSRYLVKRTGEKVFLECVQDMDHENMFWYRQDPGLGLRLIYFSYDVKMKEKGDIPEGYSVSREKKERFSLILESASTNQTSMYLCASSPGGLRTDTQYFGPGTRLTVL.

This chain links TRBV11-2 with TRBJ2-2; D possibly corresponds to TRBD2 (6 bases). CDR1 and CDR2 from the germline V gene are SGHAT and FQNNGV. The CDR3 is 15 residues long. The ends were cut back, 5 bases at V and 3 bases at J, with 13 bases in the middle. The chain's CDR3 is CASSRRDFYTGELFF. The CDR3 coding sequence is TGTGCCAGCAGCCGACGGGACTTTTACACCGGGGAGCTGTTTTTT.

The gene calls are TRBV5-6 and TRBJ2-1; possible D gene TRBD2, 5 bases. The CDR3 totals 15 residues. Between the trimmed V and J ends, which lost 0 bases and 5 bases, there was a span of 12 bases. Germline V gene data show CDR1 as SGHDT and CDR2 as YYEEEE. DNA for the CDR3: TGTGCCAGCAGCTTGGGACTACCACTGAACAATGAGCAGTTCTTC. This codes for CASSLGLPLNNEQFF.

In DNA, the CDR3 is TGCGCCAGCAGCCAAGATGGGGCGGGAGCGCCGCTCTACAATGAGCAGTTCTTC. Translating gives CASSQDGAGAPLYNEQFF. The chain couples TRBV4-1 to TRBJ2-1, with 7 nucleotides matching TRBD2. Germline loops: CDR1 MGHRA, CDR2 YSYEKL. The CDR3 extends over 18 amino acids. Germline trimming cut 0 bases from V and 3 bases from J; bases unmatched to any gene: 11.

The gene calls are TRBV6-5 and TRBJ2-1; the D gene is possibly TRBD2 (5 bases). This CDR3 spans 15 amino acids. The germline V and J ends were trimmed by 9 bases and 0 bases, with 15 bases remaining between them. Germline-derived CDR1 and CDR2 are MNHEY and SVGAGI. The CDR3 region is CASQVRESSYNEQFF. For the CDR3, the DNA is TGTGCCAGTCAAGTTAGGGAGAGCTCCTACAATGAGCAGTTCTTC.

J is TRBJ2-5 and V is TRBV9, with D perhaps being TRBD1 or TRBD2 (5 bases each). From germline, CDR1 is SGDLS and CDR2 YYNGEE. V was clipped by 0 bases and J by 4 bases, with 10 bases between them. The CDR3 sequence is 14 residues long. The CDR3 nucleotides read TGTGCCAGCAGCGTAGAGGGACGGGGAGAGACCCAGTACTTC. This translates into CASSVEGRGETQYF.

The rearrangement links TRBV5-1 to TRBJ2-3; maybe TRBD2 (6 bases). This CDR3 contains 15 residues. V was shortened by 4 bases and J by 2 bases, with 14 bases between the two germline ends. Germline V lookup: CDR1 SGHRS, CDR2 YFSETQ. CDR3 DNA: TGCGCCAGCAGCCCAGGACGCGGGACCACAGATACGCAGTATTTT. Translated: CASSPGRGTTDTQYF.

By frequency in the sample, this clone is medium-sized. The J gene is TRBJ1-1, the V gene TRBV6-5; TRBD1 matches at 8 bases. CDR1 and CDR2 (germline): MNHEY, SVGAGI. V shed 6 bases, J shed 11 bases, and the junction held 11 bases outside the gene matches. This CDR3 region has 13 residues. This CDR3 reads CASSSDRDYKAFF. In DNA form, the CDR3 reads TGTGCCAGCAGCTCGGACAGGGATTATAAGGCTTTCTTT.

The genes are TRBV28 and TRBJ2-6, with D maybe TRBD1 (6 bases). Trimming left V 4 bases short and J 0 bases short, with 10 bases between. Germline-derived CDR1 and CDR2 are MDHEN and SYDVKM. There are 16 residues in the CDR3. The CDR3 here is CASSSPGHSGANVLTF. The DNA of the CDR3 is TGTGCCAGCAGTTCCCCGGGACACTCTGGGGCCAACGTCCTGACTTTC.

The genes are TRBV7-6 and TRBJ1-1; D might be TRBD1 (6 bases). Per the germline V gene, CDR1 is SGHVS and CDR2 is FNYEAQ. This CDR3 spans 14 amino acids. The V gene lost 2 bases and the J gene lost 5 bases, with 12 bases spanning the gap. This CDR3 is CASSLRGATTEAFF. The CDR3 DNA reads TGTGCCAGCAGCTTACGGGGGGCGACGACTGAAGCTTTCTTT.

The chain links TRBV6-6 to TRBJ1-5; D is unresolved. Germline CDR1 reads MNHNY; CDR2 reads SVGAGI (reference sequence). The CDR3 spans 12 residues. V dropped 4 bases and J dropped 9 bases, with 10 bases sitting between them. The CDR3 DNA reads TGTGCCAGCAGTTCGGGAGCCTTGCCCCAGCATTTT. Protein: CASSSGALPQHF.

The J gene is TRBJ2-1, the V gene TRBV10-3, with D possibly TRBD1 on 7 matching bases. The CDR3 loop spans 14 amino acids. Trimming removed 11 bases from V and 7 bases from J, with 21 bases in between. Germline V CDR1 and CDR2: ENHRY, SYGVKD. DNA of the CDR3: TGTGCCGTAGGGGGCGCGGGAATAGGGAATGAGCAGTTCTTC. Translated: CAVGGAGIGNEQFF.

The chain links TRBV5-1 to TRBJ2-3; D remains ambiguous. The V and J ends lost 0 bases and 3 bases respectively, with 14 bases between them. The CDR3 length is 16 residues. CDR1 and CDR2 from the germline V gene are SGHRS and YFSETQ. The CDR3 reads CASSLGRSDVTDTQYF. The CDR3 region has the DNA TGCGCCAGCAGCTTGGGGCGGTCTGATGTGACAGATACGCAGTATTTT.

This chain links TRBV7-2 with TRBJ2-7, with D unclear. Germline V gene data show CDR1 as SGHTA and CDR2 as FQGNSA. CDR3 length: 12 residues. V lost 5 bases and J lost 6, with 11 bases in between. This CDR3 is CASSLLGGEQYF. CDR3 nucleotides: TGTGCCAGCAGCCTCCTTGGTGGCGAGCAGTACTTC.